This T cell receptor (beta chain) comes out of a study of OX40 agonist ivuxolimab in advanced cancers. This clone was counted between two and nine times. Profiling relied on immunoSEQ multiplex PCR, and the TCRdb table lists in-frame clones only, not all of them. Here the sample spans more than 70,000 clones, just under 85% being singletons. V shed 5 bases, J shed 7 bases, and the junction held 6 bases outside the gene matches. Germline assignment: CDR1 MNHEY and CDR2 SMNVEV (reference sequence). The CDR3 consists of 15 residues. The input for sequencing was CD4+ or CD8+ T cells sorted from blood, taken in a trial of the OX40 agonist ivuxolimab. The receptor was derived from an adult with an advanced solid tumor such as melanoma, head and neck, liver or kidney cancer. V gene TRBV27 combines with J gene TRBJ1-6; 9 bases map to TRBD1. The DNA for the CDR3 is TGTGCCAGCAGTACCTCCGGGACAGGGAATTCACCCCTCCACTTT. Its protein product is CASSTSGTGNSPLHF.